This T cell receptor beta chain originates from a study of human T cells and chemical hapten exposure. Looking at the study overall: Small differences in pooled library volume mainly drove the variation in TCR yields per sample.

Regarding the study as a whole: Versus controls, expanded TCRs had significantly more large CDR3 similarity clusters. Among TCRs, those above 1 in 1000 frequency were unaffected by DPC sensitization.

Germline CDR1 reads MNHNY; CDR2 reads SVGAGI (reference sequence). This CDR3 comprises 17 residues. Trimming shortened V by 6 bases and J by 4 bases, and 22 bases separated the two germline ends. A single record per CDR3 protein comes from TCRdb applying MiXCR to the RACE reads. In the table there are 110,000 or so distinct CDR3 sequences, about a tenth of which are singletons. There are many counts of this clonotype. Its matching antigen is unknown. Time point defined: patch test 2, 6 weeks after DPC sensitization. The treatment here: therapeutic diphenylcyclopropenone sensitization with weekly scalp DPC. Blood collection happened ahead of applying each patch test.

The TCR sequence derives from a woman in her thirties or forties with alopecia areata. Some clones in this sample may be carry-over from other donors' samples. This specimen was whole blood, taken in connection with sensitization to the hapten diphenylcyclopropenone (DPC). The chain recombines TRBV6-6 with TRBJ1-5, with D tentatively TRBD1 (6 bases). CDR3 DNA: TGTGCCAGCAGCCCCCAGCCGACCCGGGGGGCGAATCAGCCCCAGCATTTT. This sequence encodes CASSPQPTRGANQPQHF.